The 18 T cell receptor beta chains listed next were all sequenced from one sample in a study of blood T cell repertoires in COVID-19. Measured with immunoSEQ multiplex PCR; TCRdb has only the in-frame clones, and not every one. Counted here are some 460,000 clones, approximately 90% occurring once; the ten biggest clones make up over 4%. Material for sequencing was peripheral blood. Every receptor here comes from a woman between 25 and 40 years old with acute or convalescent COVID-19.

The chain recombines TRBV11-2 with TRBJ2-1; D ambiguous. The germline V and J ends were trimmed by 3 bases and 9 bases, with 15 bases remaining between them. This CDR3 comprises 14 residues. Per germline, CDR1 SGHAT and CDR2 FQNNGV. CDR3: CASSFWSRSSEQFF. The CDR3 DNA is TGTGCCAGCAGCTTTTGGTCGAGGTCTTCTGAGCAGTTCTTC.

The chain carries TRBV10-3 and TRBJ2-1; 9 bases are a match to TRBD2. CDR1 is ENHRY and CDR2 is SYGVKD in the germline V gene. Losses at the gene ends were 5 bases for V and 10 bases for J; bases not matched to a gene: 6. This CDR3 comprises 13 residues. CDR3 protein: CAISSSSGVEQFF. In DNA, the CDR3 is TGTGCCATCAGTTCTTCTAGCGGGGTGGAGCAGTTCTTC.

This clone has a single count. The chain employs TRBV12-3 or TRBV12-4 and TRBJ1-2; TRBD1 aligns across 7 bases. This CDR3 is built from 13 residues. V lost 6 bases and J lost 3; bases outside the gene matches: 4. The CDR3: CASSRGAYYGYTF. The CDR3 DNA reads as TGTGCCAGCAGCAGGGGGGCATACTATGGCTACACCTTC.

The V and J genes are TRBV7-9 and TRBJ1-6; TRBD1 is a possible D gene (6 bases). The CDR3 totals 16 residues. Trimming removed 5 bases at V and 8 bases at J, with 19 bases between. Germline CDR1 reads SEHNR; CDR2 reads FQNEAQ (reference sequence). The CDR3 nucleotides are TGTGCCAGCAGCACCACAAGGGGGGGGATAGATTCACCCCTCCACTTT. Its protein is CASSTTRGGIDSPLHF. Filled out from reference TRBV7-9 and TRBJ1-6, the complete variable domain reads DTGVSQNPRHKITKRGQNVTFRCDPISEHNRLYWYRQTLGQGPEFLTYFQNEAQLEKSRLLSDRFSAERPKGSFSTLEIQRTEQGDSAMYLCASSTTRGGIDSPLHFGNGTRLTVT.

This chain links TRBV9 with TRBJ2-3; 13 bases fit TRBD2. Germline CDR1 is SGDLS and CDR2 is YYNGEE. This CDR3 region has 16 residues. Germline trimming cut 5 bases from V and 4 bases from J; bases unmatched to any gene: 7. In DNA, the CDR3 is TGTGCCAGCAGTGCAACTAGCGGGGGGGCCGCAGATACGCAGTATTTT. Its translation is CASSATSGGAADTQYF. Looking up the rest from reference TRBV9 and TRBJ2-3 gives the full variable domain: DSGVTQTPKHLITATGQRVTLRCSPRSGDLSVYWYQQSLDQGLQFLIQYYNGEERAKGNILERFSAQQFPDLHSELNLSSLELGDSALYFCASSATSGGAADTQYFGPGTRLTVL.

The chain links TRBV24-1 to TRBJ1-1; D might be TRBD1 (6 bases). V was pared by 7 bases and J by 0 bases, with 8 bases between. Germline assignment: CDR1 KGHDR and CDR2 SFDVKD. The CDR3 is made up of 13 amino acids. The CDR3 nucleotides read TGTGCCACCAGACAGGGTATGAACACTGAAGCTTTCTTT. Amino acids: CATRQGMNTEAFF.

The chain couples TRBV6-5 to TRBJ2-7; 8 nucleotides match TRBD1. Per the germline V gene, CDR1 is MNHEY and CDR2 is SVGAGI. Trimming removed 7 bases from V and 3 bases from J; junction bases left unmatched: 5. The length of the CDR3 is 13 residues. CDR3 in amino acids: CASTDDRGYEQYF. The CDR3 nucleotides read TGTGCCAGCACCGACGACAGGGGCTACGAGCAGTACTTC.

The rearrangement uses TRBV15 and TRBJ2-5; possibly TRBD1 for D (6 bases). Trimming removed 5 bases from V and 3 bases from J, with 28 bases in between. CDR1 is LNHNV, CDR2 YYDKDF, per germline (reference sequence). The CDR3 has 19 amino acids. CDR3 loop: CATSGRTGWASTDEETQYF. The CDR3 DNA sequence: TGTGCCACCAGCGGACGAACAGGGTGGGCATCTACAGATGAAGAGACCCAGTACTTC.

This clone was seen only once. The gene calls are TRBV24-1 and TRBJ1-6; D ambiguous. Germline-derived CDR1 and CDR2 are KGHDR and SFDVKD. Trimming removed 4 bases from V and 7 bases from J, with 10 bases in between. The CDR3 is made up of 14 amino acids. This CDR3 reads CATSDTAENSPLHF. The CDR3, as DNA: TGTGCCACCAGTGACACCGCGGAGAATTCACCCCTCCACTTT.

V and J are TRBV5-1 and TRBJ2-1, with D uncertain. From germline, CDR1 is SGHRS and CDR2 YFSETQ. CDR3 length: 15 residues. V lost 6 bases to trimming and J lost 4 bases, with 17 bases between them. CDR3 residues: CASTSGNYSYNEQFF. In nucleotides, the CDR3 is TGCGCCAGCACCTCTGGCAACTATTCGTACAATGAGCAGTTCTTC.

The rearrangement uses TRBV2 and TRBJ2-7, with D possibly matching TRBD1 (6 bases). Germline loops: CDR1 SNHLY, CDR2 FYNNEI. Trimming left V 2 bases short and J 0 bases short, with 11 bases between. The CDR3 runs to 15 residues. The CDR3 DNA is TGTGCCAGCAGTGAATGGGACACCGTCTCCTACGAGCAGTACTTC. Translated: CASSEWDTVSYEQYF.

The chain joins TRBV12-3 or TRBV12-4 to TRBJ2-2; D ambiguous. V was clipped by 1 base and J by 6 bases, with 6 bases between them. The CDR3 extends over 13 amino acids. This CDR3 is CASSLERAGELFF. Written as DNA, the CDR3 is TGTGCCAGCAGTTTAGAGAGAGCCGGGGAGCTGTTTTTT.

The V and J genes are TRBV4-1 and TRBJ1-3; D ambiguous. V was trimmed by 0 bases and J by 0 bases, leaving 9 bases between them. The CDR3 loop spans 16 amino acids. The germline V gene encodes CDR1 MGHRA and CDR2 YSYEKL. In DNA, the CDR3 is TGCGCCAGCAGCCAAGATCAGGTGACCTCTGGAAACACCATATATTTT. Its protein is CASSQDQVTSGNTIYF.

This clone was seen just once. The chain recombines TRBV5-1 with TRBJ2-3; D might be TRBD1 (6 bases). V dropped 0 bases and J dropped 4 bases, with 15 bases sitting between them. This CDR3 is built from 16 residues. Germline V lookup: CDR1 SGHRS, CDR2 YFSETQ. Here the CDR3 reads CASSLDWGQGSDTQYF. The CDR3 coding sequence is TGCGCCAGCAGCTTGGATTGGGGCCAGGGGTCAGATACGCAGTATTTT.

This clone has just a few counts. This rearrangement joins TRBV30 to TRBJ1-2, with 9 bases that match TRBD1. CDR3 length equals 13 residues. Germline V gene lookup returns CDR1 GTSNPN and CDR2 SVGIG (reference sequence). J was trimmed by 12 bases and V by 2 bases; bases with no gene match: 10. The CDR3 DNA is TGTGCCTGGAGTTCCGGGACAGGGACTTATCACACCTTC. Residues: CAWSSGTGTYHTF.

This chain uses TRBV5-1 with TRBJ1-2; unclear D gene. The CDR3 totals 15 residues. Deletions cut 1 base from V and 2 bases from J, with 12 bases between. The germline V gene has CDR1 SGHRS and CDR2 YFSETQ. In DNA, the CDR3 is TGCGCCAGCAGCTTGTTTGAGGGCCAGAACTATGGCTACACCTTC. Its protein is CASSLFEGQNYGYTF.

The chain links TRBV24-1 to TRBJ2-7; maybe TRBD2 (5 bases). The CDR3 totals 12 residues. CDR1 KGHDR and CDR2 SFDVKD come from the germline V gene. The germline V and J ends were trimmed by 5 bases and 6 bases, with 10 bases remaining between them. CDR3 region: CATSALGGEQYF. CDR3 sequence (DNA): TGTGCCACCAGTGCCCTAGGAGGCGAGCAGTACTTC.

This chain uses TRBV28 with TRBJ1-3, with TRBD1 matching over 7 bases. The CDR3 consists of 14 residues. The germline CDR1 and CDR2 sequences are MDHEN and SYDVKM. V shed 6 bases, J shed 7 bases, and the junction held 9 bases outside the gene matches. The DNA for the CDR3 is TGTGCCAGCAGCCCCGGACAGGTACGGAACACCATATATTTT. It codes for CASSPGQVRNTIYF.